This is a list of T cell receptor beta chains from one sample in a study of blood T cell repertoires in COVID-19. TCRdb keeps only in-frame clones here, not all; method: immunoSEQ multiplex PCR. The sample shows around 200,000 clones, roughly 90% of them seen only once. Sequences were obtained from peripheral blood. The receptor source for this set is a woman aged 60-75 years with COVID-19, enrolled during active disease. Both conserved end residues are trimmed from each CDR3. The order of the fields is J gene, V gene, CDR3 protein.

>TRBJ1-6|TRBV21-1
ASSKPKAGDEAIDSPLH
>TRBJ1-2|TRBV9
ASSGKREIGQGAYGYT
>TRBJ1-5|TRBV27
ASSPGGLNQPQH
>TRBJ1-1|TRBV9
ASSGGQSNTEAF
>TRBJ1-2|TRBV28
ASSLGLNGYT
>TRBJ2-7|TRBV6-5
ASSYRGGSFDEQY
>TRBJ2-3|TRBV19
ASSIAGAGTDTQY
>TRBJ1-4|TRBV29-1
SVEGGDLREKLF
>TRBJ2-1|TRBV24-1
ATSDLPAGGGEQF
>TRBJ2-1|TRBV29-1
SVDPPRDYNEQF
>TRBJ2-7|TRBV6-2/TRBV6-3
ASSRTSGSYEQY
>TRBJ1-1|TRBV4-2
ASSRQGQLNTEAF
>TRBJ1-6|TRBV5-1
ASQGQGDSPLH
>TRBJ2-5|TRBV19
ASRSGTGGGETQY
>TRBJ2-7|TRBV5-1
ASSLGLAGTYEQY
>TRBJ2-5|TRBV15
ATSRDLVEQETQY
>TRBJ2-5|TRBV24-1
ATSPRGSPSLAQY
>TRBJ2-1|TRBV28
ASSSLGEMFNEQF
>TRBJ2-7|TRBV2
ASSRFRDRGGCEQY
>TRBJ2-1|TRBV19
ASSMDRGWDNEQF
>TRBJ2-7|TRBV5-1
ASRGQASSYEQY
>TRBJ2-1|TRBV7-6
ASSLRLGSGSTNEQF
>TRBJ2-5|TRBV20-1
SASPGGIAGQETQY
>TRBJ2-1|TRBV12-2
ASHSRDSRRDEQF
>TRBJ2-7|TRBV5-1
ASSLGTGGSYEQY
>TRBJ2-5|TRBV19
ASMPGGQETQY
>TRBJ1-1|TRBV30
ACFEAF
>TRBJ2-5|TRBV7-8
ASSLGGGQETQY
>TRBJ2-7|TRBV19
ASSPLRREGEQY
>TRBJ1-2|TRBV3-1/TRBV3-2
ASSLAKGANYGYT
>TRBJ1-3|TRBV7-2
ASSFAGISGNTIY
>TRBJ2-7|TRBV5-1
ASSLGGGLAGGYEQY
>TRBJ1-2|TRBV7-8
ASSGRDRDDYGYT
>TRBJ1-5|TRBV6-2/TRBV6-3
ASSKSGDNQPQH
>TRBJ1-4|TRBV6-5
ASSSGGTNEKLF
>TRBJ2-2|TRBV6-5
ASSLGGTGELF
>TRBJ1-2|TRBV10-3
AISESTSAGQHGYT
>TRBJ1-2|TRBV3-1/TRBV3-2
ASSQELGGPYSYT
>TRBJ2-1|TRBV7-9
ASSLGLAGSNEQF
>TRBJ1-5|TRBV7-2
ASSWTGLNQPQH
>TRBJ1-4|TRBV14
ASSQAPPGQRGKLF
>TRBJ2-7|TRBV6-5
ASSTGTSGSKKY
>TRBJ2-1|TRBV7-8
ASRTLSSYNEQF
>TRBJ2-2|TRBV7-9
ASSTRQGTNTGELF
>TRBJ1-5|TRBV2
ASRGLGDRSNQPQH
>TRBJ2-2|TRBV19
ASSPRSSGSPHGGELF
>TRBJ2-7|TRBV2
ASSEAAGAYEQY
>TRBJ2-7|TRBV14
ASSQVEPGLAGEGFGEQY
>TRBJ2-7|TRBV28
ASSLRGAPYEQY
>TRBJ1-2|TRBV30
AWNRDSLNYGYT
>TRBJ1-2|TRBV10-3
ALGRGGPNYGYT